The 20 T cell receptor beta chains in this list originate from one sample, sequenced in a study of cytomegalovirus exposure and HLA in healthy donors. Primers included in the PCR were 60 Vbeta and 13 Jbeta primers. Here immunoSEQ multiplex PCR was the method, and the copy in TCRdb shows in-frame clones only, minus some. This sample's table has 200,000 or so clones. The sample was PBMCs. These receptors all come from a boy younger than 18 in good health and CMV-seronegative.

The gene calls are TRBV2 and TRBJ2-5; 7 positions agree with TRBD1. The DNA end lines up better with TRBJ2-7; the J call may be wrong. This CDR3 has 13 residues. Germline CDR1 is SNHLY and CDR2 is FYNNEI. In nucleotides, the CDR3 is TGTGCCAGCGACCGGGACAGCTCCTACGAGCAGTACTTC. This gives the protein CASDRDSSYEQYF.

V is TRBV30 and J is TRBJ1-3; possibly TRBD1 for D (5 bases). The CDR3 contains 15 residues. V was cut by 1 base and J by 2 bases, with 12 bases left in between. Germline CDR1 and CDR2: GTSNPN and SVGIG (reference sequence). This CDR3 is CAWSDRQWPGNTIYF. CDR3 nucleotide sequence: TGTGCCTGGAGTGACAGGCAGTGGCCTGGAAACACCATATATTTT.

The rearrangement uses TRBV27 and TRBJ1-1; perhaps TRBD1 as D (5 bases). V was cut by 6 bases and J by 1 base, with 12 bases left in between. Germline V gene sequence: CDR1 MNHEY, CDR2 SMNVEV (reference sequence). The CDR3 is 14 residues long. The CDR3 is CASRGPRENTEAFF. CDR3 coding DNA: TGTGCCAGCAGGGGGCCCCGCGAGAACACTGAAGCTTTCTTT.

This chain links TRBV15 with TRBJ1-1; 9 bases align to TRBD1. There are 16 residues in the CDR3. In germline, CDR1 is LNHNV, CDR2 YYDKDF (reference sequence). J gave up 5 bases and V 0 bases, and 7 bases lay outside the gene matches. The CDR3 here is CATSREWGTGRTEAFF. DNA for the CDR3: TGTGCCACCAGCAGAGAGTGGGGGACAGGGAGGACTGAAGCTTTCTTT. Based on the CDR3 plus reference TRBV15 and TRBJ1-1, the full variable domain is DAMVIQNPRYQVTQFGKPVTLSCSQTLNHNVMYWYQQKSSQAPKLLFHYYDKDFNNEADTPDNFQSRRPNTSFCFLDIRSPGLGDTAMYLCATSREWGTGRTEAFFGQGTRLTVV.

This sequence joins TRBV5-1 and TRBJ2-7; 9 bases align to TRBD1. V dropped 5 bases and J dropped 2; count of bases not matched to a gene: 5. CDR1 SGHRS and CDR2 YFSETQ come from the germline V gene. This CDR3 is 14 amino acids long. The CDR3 reads CASSLRQGAYEQYF. In DNA, the CDR3 is TGCGCCAGCAGTTTGAGACAGGGGGCCTACGAGCAGTACTTC.

This chain uses TRBV5-6 with TRBJ1-1, with 7 positions matching TRBD1. CDR3 length: 13 amino acids. Per germline, CDR1 SGHDT and CDR2 YYEEEE. V lost 7 bases to trimming and J lost 5 bases; unmatched junction nucleotides: 8. Here the CDR3 reads CASREQGLTEAFF. DNA of the CDR3: TGTGCCAGCCGCGAACAGGGGTTGACTGAAGCTTTCTTT.

This sequence joins TRBV5-4 and TRBJ2-7, with 13 nucleotides matching TRBD2. This CDR3 comprises 14 residues. Germline V gene sequence: CDR1 SGHNT, CDR2 YYREEE (reference sequence). The trim removed 2 bases at V and 7 bases at J, leaving 3 bases unmatched. The CDR3 DNA follows: TGTGCCAGCAGCTTCGGGGGACTAGCGGGGGAGCAGTACTTC. Its translation: CASSFGGLAGEQYF.

The gene calls are TRBV4-2 and TRBJ2-7, with TRBD1 identical over 7 bases. CDR3 size: 15 residues. Germline V lookup: CDR1 LGHNA, CDR2 YNFKEQ. V dropped 1 base and J dropped 5; count of bases not matched to a gene: 8. The CDR3 sequence: CASSQATGDSDEQYF. The CDR3 DNA is TGTGCCAGCAGCCAAGCCACAGGGGATTCCGACGAGCAGTACTTC.

The V call is TRBV5-6, the J call TRBJ2-5, with 7 bases identical to TRBD1. Per the germline V gene, CDR1 is SGHDT and CDR2 is YYEEEE. The CDR3 has 14 residues. Unmatched junction bases numbered 3, after V lost 0 bases and J lost 4 bases. CDR3 DNA sequence: TGTGCCAGCAGCTTGGTTACAGGGGTAGAGACCCAGTACTTC. This codes for CASSLVTGVETQYF.

The chain's CDR3 is CASSLGTWDRDTDTQYF. DNA for the CDR3: TGTGCCAGCAGCTTAGGAACTTGGGACAGGGACACAGATACGCAGTATTTT. The V call is TRBV7-8, the J call TRBJ2-3, with 9 nucleotides matching TRBD1. The J segment lost 2 bases and the V segment lost 1 base, leaving 7 bases of the junction unmatched. This CDR3 has 17 amino acids. CDR1 is SGHVS and CDR2 is FQNEAQ in the germline V gene.

The rearrangement joins TRBV7-2 to TRBJ1-4; no definite D call. The CDR3 sequence is 13 residues long. CDR1 is SGHTA, CDR2 FQGNSA, per germline. The germline V and J ends were trimmed by 8 bases and 2 bases, with 9 bases remaining between them. The CDR3 DNA reads as TGTGCCAGCGGGAGGTCGACTAATGAAAAACTGTTTTTT. Its protein is CASGRSTNEKLFF.

The J gene is TRBJ2-7, the V gene TRBV6-1; 7 positions match TRBD1. V was clipped by 3 bases and J by 5 bases; unmatched bases: 7. The length of the CDR3 is 14 residues. Germline V gene sequence: CDR1 MNHNS, CDR2 SASEGT. As DNA, the CDR3 is TGTGCCAGCAGTGAGCAGGGGGTTCCCCACGAGCAGTACTTC. Amino acids: CASSEQGVPHEQYF.

In nucleotides, the CDR3 is TGTGCCAGCAGCTTAAGCGGGGGGCGCACAGATACGCAGTATTTT. It codes for CASSLSGGRTDTQYF. The chain uses TRBV7-3 and TRBJ2-3; 8 positions agree with TRBD2. The CDR3 is 15 amino acids. V shed 1 base and J 1 base; nucleotides not matched to a gene: 1. Germline CDR1 SGHTA, CDR2 FQGTGA.

The V and J genes are TRBV10-2 and TRBJ1-5; TRBD1 is a possible D gene (5 bases). CDR1 is WSHSY and CDR2 is SAAADI in the germline V gene. V lost 7 bases and J 4 bases, leaving 11 bases between the germline ends. The CDR3 contains 13 residues. CDR3 amino acids: CASTGQMNQPQHF. The CDR3 nucleotides are TGCGCCAGCACCGGACAAATGAATCAGCCCCAGCATTTT.

This rearrangement joins TRBV19 to TRBJ1-1; 8 bases agree with TRBD1. CDR3 length equals 15 residues. V dropped 8 bases and J dropped 4; count of bases not matched to a gene: 12. Germline CDR1 is LNHDA and CDR2 is SQIVND (reference sequence). This CDR3 is CASWKGLGQGTEAFF. The CDR3 DNA is TGTGCCAGTTGGAAAGGCCTCGGACAGGGCACTGAAGCTTTCTTT. Drawing the rest from reference TRBV19 and TRBJ1-1, the complete variable domain is DGGITQSPKYLFRKEGQNVTLSCEQNLNHDAMYWYRQDPGQGLRLIYYSQIVNDFQKGDIAEGYSVSREKKESFPLTVTSAQKNPTAFYLCASWKGLGQGTEAFFGQGTRLTVV.

This rearrangement joins TRBV18 to TRBJ1-1, with a possible D match to TRBD1 (6 bases). The CDR3 consists of 14 residues. CDR1 is KGHSH and CDR2 is LQKENI in the germline V gene. V lost 1 base and J lost 5, with 11 bases in between. The CDR3 is CASSPLGGLTEAFF. CDR3 coding DNA: TGTGCCAGCTCACCACTCGGGGGGCTGACTGAAGCTTTCTTT.

This sequence joins TRBV5-6 and TRBJ2-1, with TRBD2 matching over 12 bases. The V segment lost 3 bases and the J segment 6 bases; nucleotides outside the gene matches: 4. The CDR3 is 15 amino acids. Germline assignment: CDR1 SGHDT and CDR2 YYEEEE. For the CDR3, the DNA is TGTGCCAGCAGCTCTGGACTAGCGGGGTTCAATGAGCAGTTCTTC. Amino acid sequence: CASSSGLAGFNEQFF.

This rearrangement joins TRBV5-6 to TRBJ2-1; D may be TRBD1 (7 bases). CDR1 and CDR2 from the germline V gene are SGHDT and YYEEEE. Trimming cost V 4 bases and J 3 bases, with 11 bases left between them. This CDR3 has 14 residues. In nucleotides, the CDR3 is TGTGCCAGCAGCGGGGGGACAGACTACAATGAGCAGTTCTTC. Amino acids: CASSGGTDYNEQFF.

The rearrangement links TRBV4-1 to TRBJ2-7; unclear D gene. Germline-derived CDR1 and CDR2 are MGHRA and YSYEKL. Trimming shortened V by 4 bases and J by 0 bases, and 10 bases separated the two germline ends. This CDR3 spans 14 amino acids. This CDR3 reads CASSPPTGSYEQYF. In nucleotides, the CDR3 is TGCGCCAGCAGCCCCCCCACGGGCTCCTACGAGCAGTACTTC.

The chain has TRBV6-1 and TRBJ2-3; TRBD2 might be the D (6 bases). Germline CDR1 reads MNHNS; CDR2 reads SASEGT. CDR3 length equals 13 residues. Trimming took 2 bases from V and 11 from J, leaving 14 bases between them. CDR3 sequence: CASSEMGTRGQYF. CDR3 sequence (DNA): TGTGCCAGCAGTGAAATGGGGACTCGGGGGCAGTATTTT.